The source of this TCR beta chain is a study of cytomegalovirus exposure and HLA in healthy donors. Study-wide points: Within a later analysis, the majority of CMV-associated TCR beta chains appeared HLA-restricted. Later analysis associated a missense DCLRE1C variant with TCR beta V- and J-gene trimming.

Primers for the PCR totalled 60 Vbeta and 13 Jbeta. TCRdb's table, derived via immunoSEQ multiplex PCR, lists solely in-frame clones and lacks some. In the table there are 130,000 to 150,000 clones, around 73% of which are singletons. As concerns this clone: The antigen is unknown.

The clonotype was recovered from a human donor in good health. The sequencing sample was made of PBMCs.

The CDR3 is CAISPEGGDGYTF. The CDR3 DNA follows: TGTGCCATCAGTCCGGAGGGGGGGGATGGCTACACCTTC. This rearrangement joins TRBV10-3 to TRBJ1-2; maybe TRBD1 (6 bases). Germline V CDR1 and CDR2: ENHRY, SYGVKD. CDR3 size: 13 residues. With 5 bases removed from V and 6 bases from J, the gap between germline ends came to 13 bases.